One and the same sample provided the 18 T cell receptor beta chains below, sequenced in a study of molecular identifiers for immune sequencing clone quantification. TCRdb redid the calling of the PCR reads with MiXCR, one entry per CDR3 protein. The sample holds about half a million distinct CDR3 sequences, 20% to 25% seen once. The sequencing input was naive CD8+ T cells from blood, with Jurkat cell RNA spiked in. Sample subset: FACS-sorted CD8+CD4-CCR7+CD45RA+ naive T cells. Source of these receptors: a human donor in good health. Some libraries in this study had Jurkat cell RNA spiked in.

This chain links TRBV10-1 with TRBJ1-1, with 9 bases aligning to TRBD1. Germline V gene lookup returns CDR1 WNHNN and CDR2 SYGVQD (reference sequence). Trimming cost V 6 bases and J 0 bases; bases outside gene matches: 8. The CDR3 is 16 amino acids. The CDR3 sequence is CASSAGTGRLNTEAFF. For the CDR3, the DNA is TGCGCCAGCAGCGCCGGGACAGGGCGACTGAACACTGAAGCTTTCTTT.

CDR3 nucleotide sequence: TGTGCCAGCAGTCCAGGACAGGGGGGGGATACTGAAGCTTTCTTT. This codes for CASSPGQGGDTEAFF. The chain joins TRBV27 to TRBJ1-1; 10 nucleotides match TRBD1. V shed 5 bases, J shed 5 bases, and the junction held 8 bases outside the gene matches. Germline CDR1 and CDR2: MNHEY and SMNVEV (reference sequence). The CDR3 sequence is 15 residues long.

The chain carries TRBV24-1 and TRBJ1-2; 7 bases match TRBD1. CDR1 KGHDR and CDR2 SFDVKD come from the germline V gene. The CDR3 is 14 residues long. V lost 7 bases and J lost 5; bases outside the gene matches: 9. CDR3 sequence (DNA): TGTGCCACCAGGGACCGACAGGGAGGGTATGGCTACACCTTC. Amino acid sequence: CATRDRQGGYGYTF.

This clonotype was detected ten times or more. The chain links TRBV7-2 to TRBJ2-5; tentative D call: TRBD1 (5 bases). The V gene's germline CDR1 is SGHTA and CDR2 FQGNSA. This CDR3 spans 14 amino acids. With 1 base removed from V and 4 bases from J, the gap between germline ends came to 10 bases. The CDR3, as DNA: TGTGCCAGCAGCTTAGACCAGGGTCCAGAGACCCAGTACTTC. Translating it yields CASSLDQGPETQYF.

Notes on this clonotype: A much larger clone lies a single base off, so this may be a read error. This chain joins TRBV7-9 and TRBJ2-7, with D perhaps matching TRBD1 (7 bases). CDR1 and CDR2 (germline): SEHNR, FQNEAQ (reference sequence). The CDR3 loop spans 15 amino acids. The CDR3 reads CASGLVAGGPGEQYF. The CDR3 DNA sequence: TGTGCCAGCGGCTTAGTGGCAGGGGGGCCCGGCGAGCAGTACTTC. Full variable domain (rest looked up from reference TRBV7-9 and TRBJ2-7): DTGVSQNPRHKITKRGQNVTFRCDPISEHNRLYWYRQTLGQGPEFLTYFQNEAQLEKSRLLSDRFSAERPKGSFSTLEIQRTEQGDSAMYLCASGLVAGGPGEQYFGPGTRLTVT.

This clonotype was seen ten or more times. V is TRBV6-1 and J is TRBJ1-1; the D is unclear. V was trimmed by 6 bases and J by 1 base, leaving 9 bases between them. CDR3 length: 13 residues. Looked up from germline, CDR1 is MNHNS and CDR2 is SASEGT. In DNA form, the CDR3 reads TGTGCCAGCAGACAGCCATCGAACACTGAAGCTTTCTTT. Amino acid sequence: CASRQPSNTEAFF.

The J gene is TRBJ2-7, the V gene TRBV27, with 7 bases fitting TRBD1. J lost 5 bases, V lost 2 bases, and 0 bases had no gene match. Germline lookup yields CDR1 MNHEY and CDR2 SMNVEV (reference sequence). The CDR3 is 12 residues long. The CDR3 here is CASSLRGHEQYF. The CDR3 DNA is TGTGCCAGCAGTTTAAGGGGGCACGAGCAGTACTTC.

This clonotype has at least ten counts. The chain uses TRBV30 and TRBJ2-7; D is unresolved. The CDR3 contains 12 residues. Germline V CDR1 and CDR2: GTSNPN, SVGIG (reference sequence). V was cut by 2 bases and J by 3 bases, with 8 bases left in between. For the CDR3, the DNA is TGTGCCTGGAGTACGGGCAGCTACGAGCAGTACTTC. Amino acid sequence: CAWSTGSYEQYF.

As for this clonotype: This may stem from a read error, because a much larger clone lies one nucleotide away. The CDR3 DNA reads as TGTGCCTGCAGTTACGGGGCCAATCTCCCCTCCTACAATGAGCAGTTCTTC. Its translation is CACSYGANLPSYNEQFF. V gene TRBV6-5 combines with J gene TRBJ2-1, with D perhaps matching TRBD1 or TRBD2 (5 bases each). The CDR3 is made up of 17 amino acids. Germline values: CDR1 MNHEY, CDR2 SVGAGI.

This clonotype was counted between two and nine times. The chain couples TRBV2 to TRBJ2-3; possible D gene TRBD1, 5 bases. Trimming removed 8 bases from V and 4 bases from J, with 19 bases in between. The CDR3 runs to 15 residues. Per germline, CDR1 SNHLY and CDR2 FYNNEI. This chain's CDR3 is CASPAVQAPPDTQYF. Here the CDR3 DNA reads TGTGCCAGCCCTGCCGTACAGGCGCCCCCAGATACGCAGTATTTT.

This clonotype was recorded at least ten times. This chain uses TRBV6-6 with TRBJ2-7; D remains unclear. CDR1 and CDR2 from the germline V gene are MNHNY and SVGAGI (reference sequence). Deletions cut 3 bases from V and 1 base from J, with 7 bases between. The CDR3 contains 13 residues. CDR3 loop: CASSYLGSYEQYF. CDR3 bases: TGTGCCAGCAGTTATCTAGGTTCCTACGAGCAGTACTTC.

The chain combines TRBV30 with TRBJ1-1; D is uncertain. Deletions cut 5 bases from V and 3 bases from J, with 16 bases between. The CDR3 consists of 14 residues. Per the germline V gene, CDR1 is GTSNPN and CDR2 is SVGIG (reference sequence). The CDR3 sequence: CAWGDMGVYTEAFF. The DNA of the CDR3 is TGTGCCTGGGGTGACATGGGCGTGTACACTGAAGCTTTCTTT.

With respect to this clonotype: Given a much more abundant clone one base away, this may be a read error. The V and J genes are TRBV12-3 or TRBV12-4 and TRBJ2-3; 9 bases agree with TRBD1. Trimming took 6 bases from V and 4 from J; bases not matched to a gene: 11. The CDR3 has 16 residues. The CDR3 bases are TGTGCCAGCAGGACGACGGGACAGGGTGCAGCAGATACGCAGTATTTT. It yields the protein CASRTTGQGAADTQYF.

This clonotype was observed a handful of times. The chain uses TRBV4-1 and TRBJ2-3; TRBD1 is a possible D gene (6 bases). The CDR3 extends over 16 amino acids. V shed 1 base and J shed 4 bases, with 15 bases lying between them. CDR1 and CDR2 (germline): MGHRA, YSYEKL. CDR3 nucleotides: TGCGCCAGCAGCCAAGCACAGGGTTTTATAGCAGATACGCAGTATTTT. Protein product: CASSQAQGFIADTQYF.

The table lists this clonotype with many counts. The rearrangement joins TRBV20-1 to TRBJ2-7, with D perhaps TRBD2 (5 bases). V was trimmed by 0 bases and J by 3 bases, leaving 6 bases between them. This CDR3 spans 12 amino acids. Per germline, CDR1 DFQATT and CDR2 SNEGSKA (reference sequence). CDR3: CSARDAGYEQYF. In nucleotides, the CDR3 is TGCAGTGCTAGAGATGCGGGCTACGAGCAGTACTTC.

Only a few counts were recorded for this clonotype. V usage is TRBV15 and J usage is TRBJ2-1; TRBD1 matches 9 bases. Per the germline V gene, CDR1 is LNHNV and CDR2 is YYDKDF (reference sequence). There are 15 residues in the CDR3. After removal of 3 bases from V and 6 bases from J, the junction contained 6 bases not matched to a gene. The CDR3 nucleotides are TGTGCCACCAGCAGCATGACAGGGGGATCCAATGAGCAGTTCTTC. It specifies CATSSMTGGSNEQFF. Combining the CDR3 with reference TRBV15 and TRBJ2-1 gives the whole variable domain DAMVIQNPRYQVTQFGKPVTLSCSQTLNHNVMYWYQQKSSQAPKLLFHYYDKDFNNEADTPDNFQSRRPNTSFCFLDIRSPGLGDTAMYLCATSSMTGGSNEQFFGPGTRLTVL.

There are a few counts of this clonotype. This sequence joins TRBV20-1 and TRBJ2-7, with D possibly TRBD1 on 6 matching bases. The length of the CDR3 is 17 residues. Trimming left V 0 bases short and J 0 bases short, with 18 bases between. Germline lookup yields CDR1 DFQATT and CDR2 SNEGSKA (reference sequence). CDR3 DNA: TGCAGTGCTAGAGATTCGGTGGGGGCCAGCGGCTCCTACGAGCAGTACTTC. Its protein is CSARDSVGASGSYEQYF.

This chain uses TRBV5-4 with TRBJ2-5, with a weak D call TRBD2 (7 bases). Looked up from germline, CDR1 is SGHNT and CDR2 is YYREEE (reference sequence). The CDR3 contains 15 residues. V lost 2 bases, J lost 3 bases, and 14 bases lay in between. The CDR3 nucleotides read TGTGCCAGCAGCTTAAGCGGGACATCCAAAGAGACCCAGTACTTC. As protein: CASSLSGTSKETQYF.